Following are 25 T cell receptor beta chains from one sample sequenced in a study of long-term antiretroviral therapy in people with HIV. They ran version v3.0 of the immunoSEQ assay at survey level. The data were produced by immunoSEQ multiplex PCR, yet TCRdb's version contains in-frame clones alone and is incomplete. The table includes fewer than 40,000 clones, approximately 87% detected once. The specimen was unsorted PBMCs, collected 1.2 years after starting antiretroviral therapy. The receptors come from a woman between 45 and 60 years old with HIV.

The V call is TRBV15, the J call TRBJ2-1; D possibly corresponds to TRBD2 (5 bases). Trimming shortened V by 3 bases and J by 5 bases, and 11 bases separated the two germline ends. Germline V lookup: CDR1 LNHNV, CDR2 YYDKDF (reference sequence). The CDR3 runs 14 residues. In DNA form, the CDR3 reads TGTGCCACCAGCAGGGACTTCGGAGACAATGAGCAGTTCTTC. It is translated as CATSRDFGDNEQFF.

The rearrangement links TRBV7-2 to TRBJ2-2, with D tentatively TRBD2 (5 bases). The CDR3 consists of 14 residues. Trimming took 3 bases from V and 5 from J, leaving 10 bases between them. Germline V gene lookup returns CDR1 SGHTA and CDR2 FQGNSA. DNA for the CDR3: TGTGCCAGCAGCTTGGAAGCGGCAACCGGGGAGCTGTTTTTT. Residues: CASSLEAATGELFF.

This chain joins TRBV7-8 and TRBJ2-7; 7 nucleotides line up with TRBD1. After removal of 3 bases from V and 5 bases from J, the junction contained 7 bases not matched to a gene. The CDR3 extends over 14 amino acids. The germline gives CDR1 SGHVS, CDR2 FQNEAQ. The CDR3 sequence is CASSFMTGRDEQYF. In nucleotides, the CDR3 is TGTGCCAGCAGCTTTATGACAGGGCGCGACGAGCAGTACTTC.

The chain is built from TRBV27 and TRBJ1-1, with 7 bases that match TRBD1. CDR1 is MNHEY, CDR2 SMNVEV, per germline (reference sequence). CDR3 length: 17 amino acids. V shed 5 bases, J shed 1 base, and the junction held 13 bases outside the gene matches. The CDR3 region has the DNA TGTGCCAGCAGTGATGACAGGGCACCCAAACCGAACACTGAAGCTTTCTTT. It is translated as CASSDDRAPKPNTEAFF.

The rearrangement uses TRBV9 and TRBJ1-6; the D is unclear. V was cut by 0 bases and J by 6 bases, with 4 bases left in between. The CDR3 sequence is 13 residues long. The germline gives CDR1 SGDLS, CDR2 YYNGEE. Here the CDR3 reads CASSVDGNSPLHF. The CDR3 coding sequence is TGTGCCAGCAGCGTAGATGGTAATTCACCCCTCCACTTT.

CDR3 amino acids: CASSVNTEAFF. As DNA, the CDR3 is TGTGCCAGCAGCGTGAACACTGAAGCTTTCTTT. The chain employs TRBV6-1 and TRBJ1-1; D gene uncertain. V lost 6 bases to trimming and J lost 0 bases, with 2 bases between them. The V gene's germline CDR1 is MNHNS and CDR2 SASEGT. CDR3 length: 11 residues.

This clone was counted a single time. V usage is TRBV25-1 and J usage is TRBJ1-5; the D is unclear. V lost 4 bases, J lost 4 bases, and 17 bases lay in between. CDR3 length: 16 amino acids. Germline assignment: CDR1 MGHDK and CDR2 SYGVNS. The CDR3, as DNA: TGTGCCAGCAGTGCCTCCAGTGGGCAGCCTAATCAGCCCCAGCATTTT. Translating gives CASSASSGQPNQPQHF.

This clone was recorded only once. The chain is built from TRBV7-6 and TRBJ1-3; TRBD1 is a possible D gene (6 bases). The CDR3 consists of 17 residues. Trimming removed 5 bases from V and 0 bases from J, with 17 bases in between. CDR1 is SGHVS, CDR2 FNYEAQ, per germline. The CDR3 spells CASSKGLLGGSGNTIYF. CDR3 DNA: TGTGCCAGCAGCAAGGGACTACTAGGGGGCTCTGGAAACACCATATATTTT. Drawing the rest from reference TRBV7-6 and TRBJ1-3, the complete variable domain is GAGVSQSPRYKVTKRGQDVALRCDPISGHVSLYWYRQALGQGPEFLTYFNYEAQQDKSGLPNDRFSAERPEGSISTLTIQRTEQRDSAMYRCASSKGLLGGSGNTIYFGEGSWLTVV.

CDR3 in amino acids: CASSLGDRYRSDTQYF. DNA for the CDR3: TGTGCCAGCAGCTTGGGGGACAGGTATAGGTCAGATACGCAGTATTTT. The rearrangement uses TRBV5-6 and TRBJ2-3, with 8 bases lining up with TRBD1. Germline CDR1 SGHDT, CDR2 YYEEEE. The CDR3 spans 16 residues. The junction had 7 bases not matched to a gene; V was cut back by 0 bases and J by 4 bases. The full variable domain, its missing parts supplied by reference TRBV5-6 and TRBJ2-3, is DAGVTQSPTHLIKTRGQQVTLRCSPKSGHDTVSWYQQALGQGPQFIFQYYEEEERQRGNFPDRFSGHQFPNYSSELNVNALLLGDSALYLCASSLGDRYRSDTQYFGPGTRLTVL.

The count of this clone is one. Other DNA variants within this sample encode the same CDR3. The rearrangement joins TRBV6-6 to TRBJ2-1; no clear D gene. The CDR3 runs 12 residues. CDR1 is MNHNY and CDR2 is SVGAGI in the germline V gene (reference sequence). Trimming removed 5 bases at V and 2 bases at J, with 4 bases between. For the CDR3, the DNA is TGTGCCAGCAGTCGACCCTACAATGAGCAGTTCTTC. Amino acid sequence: CASSRPYNEQFF.

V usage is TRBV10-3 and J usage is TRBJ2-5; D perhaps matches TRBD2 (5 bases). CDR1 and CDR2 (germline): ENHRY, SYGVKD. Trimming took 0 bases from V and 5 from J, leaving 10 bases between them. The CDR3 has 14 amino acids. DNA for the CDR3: TGTGCCATCAGTGAGTCGGGAGCCCCCGAGACCCAGTACTTC. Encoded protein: CAISESGAPETQYF.

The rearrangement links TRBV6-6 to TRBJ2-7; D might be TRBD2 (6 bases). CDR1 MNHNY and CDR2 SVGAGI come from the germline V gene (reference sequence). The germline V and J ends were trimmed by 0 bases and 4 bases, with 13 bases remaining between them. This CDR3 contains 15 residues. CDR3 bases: TGTGCCAGCAGTTACTCGGGTAGGGAGGATTACGAGCAGTACTTC. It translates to CASSYSGREDYEQYF.

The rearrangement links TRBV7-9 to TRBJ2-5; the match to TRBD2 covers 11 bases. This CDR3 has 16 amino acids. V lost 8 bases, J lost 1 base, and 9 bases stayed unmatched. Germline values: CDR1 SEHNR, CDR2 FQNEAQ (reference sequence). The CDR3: CASAPLAGGVQETQYF. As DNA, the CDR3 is TGTGCCAGCGCTCCCTTAGCGGGGGGGGTCCAAGAGACCCAGTACTTC.

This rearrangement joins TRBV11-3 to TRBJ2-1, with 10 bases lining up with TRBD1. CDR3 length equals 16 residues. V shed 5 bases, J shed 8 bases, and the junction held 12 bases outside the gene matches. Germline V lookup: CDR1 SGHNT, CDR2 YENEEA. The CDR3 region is CASSLRTGGDHDEQFF. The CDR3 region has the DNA TGTGCCAGCAGCCTAAGGACAGGGGGAGACCACGATGAGCAGTTCTTC.

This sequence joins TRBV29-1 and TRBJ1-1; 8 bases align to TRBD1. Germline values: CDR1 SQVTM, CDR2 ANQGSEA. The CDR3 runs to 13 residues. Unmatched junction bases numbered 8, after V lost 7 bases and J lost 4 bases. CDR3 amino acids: CSGRAGGGTEAFF. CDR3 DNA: TGCAGCGGACGGGCAGGGGGCGGCACTGAAGCTTTCTTT.

CDR3 DNA sequence: TGCGCCAGCAGCCCTAGGACAGGGTTGGGGTACGAGCAGTACTTC. Amino acids: CASSPRTGLGYEQYF. This chain connects TRBV4-1 to TRBJ2-5; 8 nucleotides align to TRBD1. The DNA matches TRBJ2-7 better at its end, which makes the J call doubtful. This CDR3 is 15 amino acids long. Per the germline V gene, CDR1 is MGHRA and CDR2 is YSYEKL.

The CDR3 protein is CASSASGYSYEQYF. As DNA, the CDR3 is TGTGCCAGCAGTGCCTCGGGATACTCCTACGAGCAGTACTTC. This sequence joins TRBV25-1 and TRBJ2-7; possible D gene TRBD2, 5 bases. Per the germline V gene, CDR1 is MGHDK and CDR2 is SYGVNS. The CDR3 is 14 amino acids. V lost 4 bases and J lost 0, with 10 bases in between.

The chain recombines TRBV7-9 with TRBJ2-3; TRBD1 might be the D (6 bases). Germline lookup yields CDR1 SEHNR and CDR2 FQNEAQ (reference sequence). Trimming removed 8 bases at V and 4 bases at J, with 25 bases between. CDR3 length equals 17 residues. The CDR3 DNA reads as TGTGCCAGCGGGGGTGGGACAACCAAGGTATCCCCAGATACGCAGTATTTT. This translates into CASGGGTTKVSPDTQYF. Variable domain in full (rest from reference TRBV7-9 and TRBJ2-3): DTGVSQNPRHKITKRGQNVTFRCDPISEHNRLYWYRQTLGQGPEFLTYFQNEAQLEKSRLLSDRFSAERPKGSFSTLEIQRTEQGDSAMYLCASGGGTTKVSPDTQYFGPGTRLTVL.

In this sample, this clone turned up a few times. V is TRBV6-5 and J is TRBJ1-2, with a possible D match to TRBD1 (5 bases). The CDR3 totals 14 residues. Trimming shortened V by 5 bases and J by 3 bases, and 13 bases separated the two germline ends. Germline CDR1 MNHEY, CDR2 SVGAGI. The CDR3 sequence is CASSRRVGDYGYTF. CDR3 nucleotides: TGTGCCAGCAGTCGCAGGGTTGGGGACTATGGCTACACCTTC.

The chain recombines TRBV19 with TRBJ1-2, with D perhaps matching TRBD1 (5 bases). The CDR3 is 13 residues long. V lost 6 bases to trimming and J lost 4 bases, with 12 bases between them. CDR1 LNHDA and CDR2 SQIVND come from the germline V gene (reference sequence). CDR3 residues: CASSMSGIYGYTF. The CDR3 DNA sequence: TGTGCCAGTAGCATGTCAGGGATCTATGGCTACACCTTC. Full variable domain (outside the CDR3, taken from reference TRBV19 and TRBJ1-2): DGGITQSPKYLFRKEGQNVTLSCEQNLNHDAMYWYRQDPGQGLRLIYYSQIVNDFQKGDIAEGYSVSREKKESFPLTVTSAQKNPTAFYLCASSMSGIYGYTFGSGTRLTVV.

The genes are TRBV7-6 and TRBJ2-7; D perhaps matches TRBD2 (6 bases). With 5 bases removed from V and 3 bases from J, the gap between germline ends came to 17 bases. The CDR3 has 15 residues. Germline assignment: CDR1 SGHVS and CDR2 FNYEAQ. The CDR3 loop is CASSPGGSAGYEQYF. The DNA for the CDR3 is TGTGCCAGCAGCCCCGGGGGATCGGCAGGCTACGAGCAGTACTTC. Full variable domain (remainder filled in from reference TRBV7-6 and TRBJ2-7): GAGVSQSPRYKVTKRGQDVALRCDPISGHVSLYWYRQALGQGPEFLTYFNYEAQQDKSGLPNDRFSAERPEGSISTLTIQRTEQRDSAMYRCASSPGGSAGYEQYFGPGTRLTVT.

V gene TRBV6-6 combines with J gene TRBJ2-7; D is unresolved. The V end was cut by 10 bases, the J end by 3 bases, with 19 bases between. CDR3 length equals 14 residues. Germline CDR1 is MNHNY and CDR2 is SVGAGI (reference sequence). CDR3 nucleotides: TGTGCCACTCAATGGCCGCCGATGTTCTACGAGCAGTACTTC. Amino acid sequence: CATQWPPMFYEQYF.

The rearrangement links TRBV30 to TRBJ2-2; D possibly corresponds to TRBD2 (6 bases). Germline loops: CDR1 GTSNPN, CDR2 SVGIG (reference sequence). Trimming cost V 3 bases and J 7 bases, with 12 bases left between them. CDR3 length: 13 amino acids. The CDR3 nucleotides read TGTGCCTGGAGCCTAGCGAGGTTCGGGGAGCTGTTTTTT. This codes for CAWSLARFGELFF.

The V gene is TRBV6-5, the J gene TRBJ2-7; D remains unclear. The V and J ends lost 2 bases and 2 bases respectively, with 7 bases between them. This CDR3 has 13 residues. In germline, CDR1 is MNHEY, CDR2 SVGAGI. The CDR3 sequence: CASSYQSTYEQYF. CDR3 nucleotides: TGTGCCAGCAGTTACCAGTCGACCTACGAGCAGTACTTC.

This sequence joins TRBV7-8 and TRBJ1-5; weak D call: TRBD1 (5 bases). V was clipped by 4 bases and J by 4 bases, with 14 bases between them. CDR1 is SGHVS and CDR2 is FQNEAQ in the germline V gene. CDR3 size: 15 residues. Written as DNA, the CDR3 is TGTGCCAGCAGCTCCAGGGAGCACCAAAATCAGCCCCAGCATTTT. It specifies CASSSREHQNQPQHF.